What follows are 29 T cell receptor beta chains derived from one specimen sequenced in a study of spatial heterogeneity in lung cancer. Time point: sample taken at primary tumor resection. Each CDR3 protein gets one entry after TCRdb re-called the 5' RACE reads with MiXCR. The repertoire holds tens of thousands of distinct CDR3 sequences, about 7% seen once, with approximately 28% in the top ten. The specimen was PBMCs, collected at surgery. The receptors were sampled from a female donor with early-stage non-small cell lung cancer.

The sample holds many counts of this clonotype. The chain couples TRBV3-1 to TRBJ2-7; 8 positions agree with TRBD1. Germline assignment: CDR1 LGHDT and CDR2 YNNKEL (reference sequence). The CDR3 runs to 16 residues. V trimming: 0 bases; J trimming: 0 bases; junction bases outside the gene matches: 4. The CDR3 is CASSQEAGTGSYEQYF. The CDR3 DNA sequence: TGTGCCAGCAGCCAAGAGGCTGGGACAGGCTCCTACGAGCAGTACTTC.

This clonotype was detected only a few times. This sequence joins TRBV20-1 and TRBJ2-7; TRBD1 is a possible D gene (5 bases). V was shortened by 0 bases and J by 7 bases, with 13 bases between the two germline ends. There are 13 residues in the CDR3. CDR1 and CDR2 from the germline V gene are DFQATT and SNEGSKA (reference sequence). Here the CDR3 reads CSARDRQGVEQYF. In DNA, the CDR3 is TGCAGTGCTAGAGACCGGCAGGGTGTGGAGCAGTACTTC.

A few counts support this clonotype. The V and J genes are TRBV5-1 and TRBJ1-3; 8 nucleotides match TRBD1. The CDR3 length is 15 residues. V lost 4 bases to trimming and J lost 3 bases; unmatched junction nucleotides: 6. Germline V CDR1 and CDR2: SGHRS, YFSETQ. CDR3 in DNA: TGCGCCAGCAGCGAAACAGGGGGACATGGAAACACCATATATTTT. The encoded protein is CASSETGGHGNTIYF.

This clonotype occurred many times. The gene calls are TRBV7-6 and TRBJ2-3, with D perhaps assigned TRBD1 or TRBD2 (5 bases each). Trimming shortened V by 2 bases and J by 7 bases, and 16 bases separated the two germline ends. The V gene's germline CDR1 is SGHVS and CDR2 FNYEAQ. CDR3 length equals 15 residues. The CDR3 region has the DNA TGTGCCAGCAGCTTAAGTTGGGCGTGGGGGAATACGCAGTATTTT. Encoded protein: CASSLSWAWGNTQYF. Using reference TRBV7-6 and TRBJ2-3 for the parts outside the CDR3, the full variable domain is GAGVSQSPRYKVTKRGQDVALRCDPISGHVSLYWYRQALGQGPEFLTYFNYEAQQDKSGLPNDRFSAERPEGSISTLTIQRTEQRDSAMYRCASSLSWAWGNTQYFGPGTRLTVL.

In its sample, this clonotype was seen many times. The gene calls are TRBV20-1 and TRBJ2-7; 7 bases are shared with TRBD1. CDR1 is DFQATT and CDR2 is SNEGSKA in the germline V gene (reference sequence). V trimming: 3 bases; J trimming: 5 bases; junction bases outside the gene matches: 7. The CDR3 length is 13 residues. CDR3 coding DNA: TGCAGTGCTAGTTCGACAGGGCTGAACGAGCAGTACTTC. Its protein product is CSASSTGLNEQYF.

This clonotype was seen at least ten times. The rearrangement joins TRBV28 to TRBJ2-7; no definite D call. The CDR3 runs to 14 residues. Germline V CDR1 and CDR2: MDHEN, SYDVKM. Trimming pared 5 bases from V and 3 bases from J, leaving 14 bases between. CDR3 coding DNA: TGTGCCAGCAGTCGCGTCGTAGACGGCTACGAGCAGTACTTC. This translates into CASSRVVDGYEQYF.

Ten or more counts support this clonotype. This rearrangement joins TRBV25-1 to TRBJ2-2, with D uncertain. This CDR3 comprises 13 residues. Germline V gene lookup returns CDR1 MGHDK and CDR2 SYGVNS. V lost 3 bases, J lost 4 bases, and 6 bases lay in between. CDR3 amino acids: CASSDMGTGELFF. The CDR3 region has the DNA TGTGCCAGCAGTGATATGGGCACCGGGGAGCTGTTTTTT.

This clonotype was found many times. The CDR3 reads CASSLGEETQYF. The CDR3, as DNA: TGCGCCAGCAGCTTGGGGGAAGAGACCCAGTACTTC. This rearrangement joins TRBV5-1 to TRBJ2-5; no definite D call. V gave up 0 bases and J gave up 3 bases, with 3 bases separating them. The germline V gene has CDR1 SGHRS and CDR2 YFSETQ. The CDR3 is 12 amino acids.

The table lists this clonotype with many counts. This chain links TRBV19 with TRBJ2-3, with D uncertain. The germline V and J ends were trimmed by 5 bases and 3 bases, with 9 bases remaining between them. Per the germline V gene, CDR1 is LNHDA and CDR2 is SQIVND (reference sequence). The CDR3 has 13 amino acids. The DNA of the CDR3 is TGTGCCAGTAGTGCAGGTTCGACAGATACGCAGTATTTT. It translates to CASSAGSTDTQYF.

There are many counts of this clonotype. The J gene is TRBJ2-7, the V gene TRBV7-8; D might be TRBD1 or TRBD2, each matching 5 bases. The V and J ends lost 5 bases and 1 base respectively, with 15 bases between them. The length of the CDR3 is 15 residues. In germline, CDR1 is SGHVS, CDR2 FQNEAQ. DNA of the CDR3: TGTGCCAGCAGCCCGAACCGGGACGGATCCTACGAGCAGTACTTC. Residues: CASSPNRDGSYEQYF.

This clonotype was seen only a few times. The V call is TRBV6-5, the J call TRBJ1-3, with D perhaps TRBD1 (5 bases). V dropped 0 bases and J dropped 0 bases, with 9 bases sitting between them. Germline V gives CDR1 MNHEY, CDR2 SVGAGI. CDR3 length: 16 residues. Here the CDR3 DNA reads TGTGCCAGCAGTTACTCCGAAGACAGCTCTGGAAACACCATATATTTT. Translating it yields CASSYSEDSSGNTIYF.

This clonotype was seen many times. The V call is TRBV10-1, the J call TRBJ1-1; D perhaps matches TRBD1 (5 bases). The CDR3 consists of 15 residues. Trimming left V 2 bases short and J 6 bases short, with 16 bases between. Germline V gene data show CDR1 as WNHNN and CDR2 as SYGVQD (reference sequence). The CDR3 DNA reads as TGCGCCAGCAGTGAGGGCTTGGGGCGGAATTCTGAAGCTTTCTTT. This sequence encodes CASSEGLGRNSEAFF.

At least ten counts were recorded for this clonotype. This rearrangement joins TRBV11-2 to TRBJ2-2; possible D gene TRBD2, 6 bases. The V gene's germline CDR1 is SGHAT and CDR2 FQNNGV. V was shortened by 4 bases and J by 7 bases, with 10 bases between the two germline ends. This CDR3 has 13 residues. DNA of the CDR3: TGTGCCAGCAGCTCGGCGGGGTTCGGGGAGCTGTTTTTT. Translation gives CASSSAGFGELFF.

In this sample, this clonotype is medium-sized. CDR3: CASVSTASTDTQYF. The CDR3 DNA is TGTGCCAGCGTTTCGACGGCTAGCACAGATACGCAGTATTTT. J is TRBJ2-3 and V is TRBV6-1; D call uncertain. The CDR3 totals 14 residues. Looked up from germline, CDR1 is MNHNS and CDR2 is SASEGT. V lost 8 bases and J lost 0, with 12 bases in between.

Many counts were recorded for this clonotype. The rearrangement uses TRBV28 and TRBJ1-2; TRBD1 is a possible D gene (6 bases). The germline gives CDR1 MDHEN, CDR2 SYDVKM. V lost 3 bases to trimming and J lost 4 bases, with 15 bases between them. The CDR3 has 15 residues. The CDR3 reads CASSFHPGQFYGYTF. The CDR3 region has the DNA TGTGCCAGCAGTTTCCACCCTGGACAGTTCTATGGCTACACCTTC.

This clonotype was recorded many times. V gene TRBV18 combines with J gene TRBJ2-2, with 7 bases identical to TRBD1. Germline CDR1 is KGHSH and CDR2 is LQKENI. This CDR3 is 16 amino acids long. J was trimmed by 1 base and V by 1 base; bases with no gene match: 3. DNA of the CDR3: TGTGCCAGCTCACCACAGGGGGCCTTGAACACCGGGGAGCTGTTTTTT. It translates to CASSPQGALNTGELFF.

The gene calls are TRBV30 and TRBJ1-1; D is unclear. V dropped 2 bases and J dropped 8 bases, with 12 bases sitting between them. The CDR3 has 12 residues. The germline V gene encodes CDR1 GTSNPN and CDR2 SVGIG (reference sequence). The CDR3 sequence: CAWSRGGPEAFF. The CDR3 DNA reads as TGTGCCTGGAGTCGGGGAGGACCAGAAGCTTTCTTT.

V and J are TRBV12-3 or TRBV12-4 and TRBJ1-1, with D uncertain. Trimming removed 2 bases at V and 8 bases at J, with 9 bases between. The CDR3 contains 12 residues. CDR3 residues: CASSLKTKEAFF. For the CDR3, the DNA is TGTGCCAGCAGTTTAAAAACAAAAGAAGCTTTCTTT.

The J gene is TRBJ2-1, the V gene TRBV29-1; 10 nucleotides line up with TRBD2. Germline-derived CDR1 and CDR2 are SQVTM and ANQGSEA. The CDR3 extends over 16 amino acids. The ends lost 3 bases at V and 1 base at J; junction bases unmatched: 6. CDR3 protein: CSVESGLADSYNEQFF. The CDR3 coding sequence is TGCAGCGTTGAGAGCGGACTAGCGGATTCCTACAATGAGCAGTTCTTC.

This clonotype has at least ten counts. The gene calls are TRBV28 and TRBJ2-3; 13 bases agree with TRBD2. The junction had 11 bases not matched to a gene; V was cut back by 4 bases and J by 4 bases. CDR1 and CDR2 from the germline V gene are MDHEN and SYDVKM. The CDR3 covers 18 residues. The CDR3 nucleotides read TGTGCCAGCAGTTCTCCCAAAGGACTAGCGGGAGAACCAGATACGCAGTATTTT. Translating gives CASSSPKGLAGEPDTQYF. Filled out from reference TRBV28 and TRBJ2-3, the complete variable domain reads DVKVTQSSRYLVKRTGEKVFLECVQDMDHENMFWYRQDPGLGLRLIYFSYDVKMKEKGDIPEGYSVSREKKERFSLILESASTNQTSMYLCASSSPKGLAGEPDTQYFGPGTRLTVL.

This chain uses TRBV10-1 with TRBJ2-3; D is tentatively TRBD1 or TRBD2 (6 bases each). CDR3 length: 16 residues. Per germline, CDR1 WNHNN and CDR2 SYGVQD (reference sequence). The ends were cut back, 1 base at V and 1 base at J, with 12 bases in the middle. CDR3 DNA: TGCGCCAGCAGTGAGTATCCGGGGGCCGGCACAGATACGCAGTATTTT. Amino acids: CASSEYPGAGTDTQYF.

This clonotype was counted many times. The chain employs TRBV7-2 and TRBJ2-7, with TRBD2 matching 8 bases. Germline CDR1 and CDR2: SGHTA and FQGNSA. The trim removed 8 bases at V and 3 bases at J, leaving 9 bases unmatched. The CDR3 consists of 14 residues. The CDR3 coding sequence is TGTGCCAGCGGAATTGGCCTAGCGGGCTACGAGCAGTACTTC. Protein sequence: CASGIGLAGYEQYF.

Many counts were recorded for this clonotype. The chain employs TRBV10-2 and TRBJ2-5; the D is unclear. CDR3 length: 13 amino acids. Per germline, CDR1 WSHSY and CDR2 SAAADI. Trimming left V 4 bases short and J 1 base short, with 7 bases between. CDR3 DNA sequence: TGCGCCAGCAGTGTAGGGTTCCAAGAGACCCAGTACTTC. Protein: CASSVGFQETQYF.

There are a few counts of this clonotype. The chain recombines TRBV5-1 with TRBJ2-3; tentatively, D is TRBD2 (6 bases). V was pared by 0 bases and J by 6 bases, with 11 bases between. Germline CDR1 is SGHRS and CDR2 is YFSETQ. CDR3 length: 14 amino acids. CDR3 loop: CASSLVAGSDTQYF. CDR3 DNA: TGCGCCAGCAGCTTGGTCGCGGGATCTGATACGCAGTATTTT.

This clonotype was seen ten or more times. The chain joins TRBV20-1 to TRBJ1-5; 7 bases match TRBD1. The germline gives CDR1 DFQATT, CDR2 SNEGSKA (reference sequence). The CDR3 is 13 amino acids. The CDR3 region has the DNA TGCAGCGCGGGACAGAATAGCAATCAGCCCCAGCATTTT. It is translated as CSAGQNSNQPQHF.

This clonotype was observed many times. The gene calls are TRBV24-1 and TRBJ2-3; D gene unclear. This CDR3 has 13 amino acids. CDR1 is KGHDR, CDR2 SFDVKD, per germline. V lost 9 bases to trimming and J lost 2 bases, with 11 bases between them. DNA for the CDR3: TGTGCCACCGGGCTGGAGTTCACAGATACGCAGTATTTT. It encodes CATGLEFTDTQYF.

This clonotype was picked up many times. V usage is TRBV19 and J usage is TRBJ2-7, with D tentatively TRBD1 (6 bases). V lost 5 bases to trimming and J lost 6 bases, with 17 bases between them. The length of the CDR3 is 14 residues. Germline V gene data show CDR1 as LNHDA and CDR2 as SQIVND (reference sequence). CDR3 residues: CASSRRTDGVEQYF. The CDR3 nucleotides read TGTGCCAGTAGTCGAAGGACAGACGGGGTCGAGCAGTACTTC.

This clonotype has ten or more counts. V usage is TRBV28 and J usage is TRBJ1-1; D gene ambiguous. V lost 4 bases and J 11 bases, leaving 14 bases between the germline ends. There are 12 residues in the CDR3. Germline-derived CDR1 and CDR2 are MDHEN and SYDVKM. The CDR3 is CASSSLASQAFF. DNA for the CDR3: TGTGCCAGCAGTTCCCTGGCTTCGCAGGCTTTCTTT.

This clonotype was observed a handful of times. The genes are TRBV7-3 and TRBJ2-7, with 10 bases lining up with TRBD1. The trim removed 4 bases at V and 5 bases at J, leaving 8 bases unmatched. The CDR3 extends over 15 amino acids. Germline values: CDR1 SGHTA, CDR2 FQGTGA. The CDR3 bases are TGTGCCAGCAGCTCAACCGGGACAGGGGTTGACGAGCAGTACTTC. Its protein is CASSSTGTGVDEQYF.